The sequence of this TCR beta chain was determined in a study of cytomegalovirus exposure and HLA in healthy donors. Whole-study findings and limits: TCR beta V- and J-gene trimming was later associated with a missense DCLRE1C variant. Several of the most significant clusters appeared, in a later analysis, to be linked to common viral pathogens. Later examination showed HLA-associated TCR beta chains had greater clonal expansion than equally common others.

CDR3 length: 15 amino acids. In germline, CDR1 is SGHDT, CDR2 YYEEEE. V was clipped by 6 bases and J by 4 bases, with 17 bases between them. Primers for the PCR totalled 60 Vbeta and 13 Jbeta. Some clones are missing from TCRdb's copy, which holds only in-frame ones; the method was immunoSEQ multiplex PCR. The table has more than 95,000 clones, 79% seen once. For this clone: Antigen: not known.

This TCR was recovered from a young man in good health and CMV-seropositive. Sequencing was performed on PBMCs. This chain connects TRBV5-6 to TRBJ2-1; D possibly corresponds to TRBD2 (5 bases). DNA of the CDR3: TGTGCCAGCACTCCTTGGTCGGACTTTTACAATGAGCAGTTCTTC. The encoded protein is CASTPWSDFYNEQFF.